This TCR beta chain was obtained from a study of CD8+CD57+ T cells in acquired aplastic anemia. Study-wide results and limits: Patients shared 25 to 35 CD8+ CDR3 sequences with controls. Between the patient and control groups, CD8+ Simpson's diversity did not differ significantly.

This clonotype showed up just a few times. Its target is unknown. Genomic DNA provided the template from which TCR beta VDJ and CDR3 profiles were obtained. From the reads, TCRdb called clonotypes with MiXCR, one entry per CDR3 protein. The table shows 120,000 or so distinct CDR3 sequences, with approximately 40% occurring only once. Trimming removed 4 bases from V and 5 bases from J, with 17 bases in between. Germline V lookup: CDR1 GTSNPN, CDR2 SVGIG (reference sequence). The CDR3 is 14 amino acids. The patients chosen for sequencing had shown expansion of CD8+CD57+ cells (detected by flow cytometry). Severe acquired aplastic anemia was present in every patient.

The chain couples TRBV30 to TRBJ2-5, with D tentatively TRBD1 or TRBD2 (5 bases each). The sequence was collected from a human donor with aplastic anemia. Sequencing input: sorted CD4+, CD8+, or CD8+CD57+ T cells (not recorded which) from PBMCs. The CDR3 DNA follows: TGTGCCTGGAAGAAGGGGACCTGGGGGGAGACCCAGTACTTC. Residues: CAWKKGTWGETQYF.